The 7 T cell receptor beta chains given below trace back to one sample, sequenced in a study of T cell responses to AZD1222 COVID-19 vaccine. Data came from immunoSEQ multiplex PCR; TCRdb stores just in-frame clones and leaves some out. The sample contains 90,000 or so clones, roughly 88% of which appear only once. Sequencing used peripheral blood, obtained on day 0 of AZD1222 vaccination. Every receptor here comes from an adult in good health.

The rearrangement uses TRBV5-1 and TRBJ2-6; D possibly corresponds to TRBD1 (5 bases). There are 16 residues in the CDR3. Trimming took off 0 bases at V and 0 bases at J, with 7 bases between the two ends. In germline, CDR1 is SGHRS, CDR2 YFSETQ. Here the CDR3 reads CASSLEGFSGANVLTF. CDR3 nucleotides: TGCGCCAGCAGCTTGGAGGGGTTCTCTGGGGCCAACGTCCTGACTTTC.

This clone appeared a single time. The CDR3: CASRLGQINEQFF. CDR3 nucleotides: TGTGCCAGCAGACTCGGACAGATTAACGAGCAGTTCTTC. This chain connects TRBV12-1 to TRBJ2-7; the tabulated D call, TRBD1, remains unverified against the DNA. The assigned J gene may be wrong: the sequence end matches TRBJ2-1 better. TRBV12-1 is reported as a pseudogene. The CDR3 extends over 13 amino acids.

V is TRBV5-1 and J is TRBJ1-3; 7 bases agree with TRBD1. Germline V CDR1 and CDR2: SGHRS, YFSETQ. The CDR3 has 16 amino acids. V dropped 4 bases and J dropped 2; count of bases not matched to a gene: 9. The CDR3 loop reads CASSRDRVETGNTIYF. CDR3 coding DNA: TGCGCCAGCAGCCGCGACAGGGTAGAGACTGGAAACACCATATATTTT.

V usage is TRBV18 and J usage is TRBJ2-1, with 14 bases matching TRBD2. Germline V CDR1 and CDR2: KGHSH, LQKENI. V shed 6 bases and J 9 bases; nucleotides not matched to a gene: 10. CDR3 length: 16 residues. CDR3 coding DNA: TGTGCCAGCTCCCTCGGGACTAGCGGGAGTCAAGGTGAGCAGTTCTTC. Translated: CASSLGTSGSQGEQFF.

CDR3 in DNA: TGTGCCAGCAGTGCCCTCGCCTACGAGCAGTACTTC. Its translation is CASSALAYEQYF. The V call is TRBV2, the J call TRBJ2-7, with D unresolved. This CDR3 is 12 amino acids long. Germline V CDR1 and CDR2: SNHLY, FYNNEI. Trimming left V 4 bases short and J 2 bases short, with 6 bases between.

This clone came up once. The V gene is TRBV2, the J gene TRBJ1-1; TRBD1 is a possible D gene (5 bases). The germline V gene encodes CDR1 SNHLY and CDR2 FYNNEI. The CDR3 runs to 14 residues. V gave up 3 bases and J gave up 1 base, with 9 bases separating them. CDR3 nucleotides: TGTGCCAGCAGTGATCTCGGGGCGAACACTGAAGCTTTCTTT. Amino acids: CASSDLGANTEAFF. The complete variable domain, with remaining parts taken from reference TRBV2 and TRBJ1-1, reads EPEVTQTPSHQVTQMGQEVILRCVPISNHLYFYWYRQILGQKVEFLVSFYNNEISEKSEIFDDQFSVERPDGSNFTLKIRSTKLEDSAMYFCASSDLGANTEAFFGQGTRLTVV.

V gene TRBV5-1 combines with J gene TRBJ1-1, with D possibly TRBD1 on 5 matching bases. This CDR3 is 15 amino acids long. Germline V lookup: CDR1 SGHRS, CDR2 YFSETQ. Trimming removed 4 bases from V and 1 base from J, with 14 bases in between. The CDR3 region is CASSQSGDANTEAFF. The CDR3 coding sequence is TGCGCCAGCAGCCAAAGTGGGGACGCGAACACTGAAGCTTTCTTT.